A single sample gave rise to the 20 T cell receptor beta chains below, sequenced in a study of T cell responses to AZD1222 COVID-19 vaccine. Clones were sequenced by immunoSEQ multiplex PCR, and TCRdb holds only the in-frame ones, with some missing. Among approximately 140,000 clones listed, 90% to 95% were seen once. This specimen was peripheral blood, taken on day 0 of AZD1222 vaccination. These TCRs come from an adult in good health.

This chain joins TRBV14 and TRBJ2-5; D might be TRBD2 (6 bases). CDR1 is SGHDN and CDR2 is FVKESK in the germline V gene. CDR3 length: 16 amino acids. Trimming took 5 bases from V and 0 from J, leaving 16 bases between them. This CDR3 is CASSFWDSTYQETQYF. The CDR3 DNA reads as TGTGCCAGCAGCTTCTGGGACTCGACATACCAAGAGACCCAGTACTTC.

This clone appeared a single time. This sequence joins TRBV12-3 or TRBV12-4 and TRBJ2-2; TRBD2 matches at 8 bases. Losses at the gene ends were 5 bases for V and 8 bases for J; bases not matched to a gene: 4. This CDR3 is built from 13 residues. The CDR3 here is CASSLIAGGELFF. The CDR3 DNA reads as TGTGCCAGCAGTCTCATAGCGGGAGGGGAGCTGTTTTTT.

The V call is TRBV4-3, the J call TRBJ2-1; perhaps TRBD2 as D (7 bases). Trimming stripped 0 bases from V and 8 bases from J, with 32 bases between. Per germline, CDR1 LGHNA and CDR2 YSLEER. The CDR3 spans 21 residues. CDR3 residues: CASSQDPPPRGAGIWWDEQFF. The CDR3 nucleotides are TGCGCCAGCAGCCAAGACCCACCACCCCGGGGGGCGGGGATTTGGTGGGATGAGCAGTTCTTC.

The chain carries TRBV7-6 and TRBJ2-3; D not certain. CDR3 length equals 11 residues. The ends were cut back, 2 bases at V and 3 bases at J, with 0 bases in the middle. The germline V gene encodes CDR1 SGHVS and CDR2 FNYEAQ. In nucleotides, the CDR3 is TGTGCCAGCAGCTTAACAGATACGCAGTATTTT. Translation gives CASSLTDTQYF.

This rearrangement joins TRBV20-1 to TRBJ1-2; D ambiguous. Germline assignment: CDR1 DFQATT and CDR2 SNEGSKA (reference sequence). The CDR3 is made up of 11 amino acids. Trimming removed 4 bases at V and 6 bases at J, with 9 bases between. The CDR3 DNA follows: TGCAGTGCTATTGATTCCGATGGCTACACCTTC. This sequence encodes CSAIDSDGYTF.

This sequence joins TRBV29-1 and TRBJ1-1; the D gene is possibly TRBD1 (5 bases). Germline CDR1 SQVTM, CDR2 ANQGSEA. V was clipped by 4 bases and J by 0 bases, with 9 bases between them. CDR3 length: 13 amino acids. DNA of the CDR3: TGCAGCGTTGTGAGGACACTGAACACTGAAGCTTTCTTT. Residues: CSVVRTLNTEAFF.

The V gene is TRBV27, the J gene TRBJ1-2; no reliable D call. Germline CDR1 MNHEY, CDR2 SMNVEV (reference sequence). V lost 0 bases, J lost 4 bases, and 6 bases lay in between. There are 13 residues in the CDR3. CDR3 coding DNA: TGTGCCAGCAGTTTATCAGAGTTCTATGGCTACACCTTC. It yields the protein CASSLSEFYGYTF.

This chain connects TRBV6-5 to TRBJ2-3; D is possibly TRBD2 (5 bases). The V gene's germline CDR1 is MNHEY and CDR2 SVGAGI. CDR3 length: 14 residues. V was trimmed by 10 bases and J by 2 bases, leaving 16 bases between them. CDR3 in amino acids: CATRSGIHTDTQYF. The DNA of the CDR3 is TGTGCCACCAGAAGCGGAATCCACACAGATACGCAGTATTTT.

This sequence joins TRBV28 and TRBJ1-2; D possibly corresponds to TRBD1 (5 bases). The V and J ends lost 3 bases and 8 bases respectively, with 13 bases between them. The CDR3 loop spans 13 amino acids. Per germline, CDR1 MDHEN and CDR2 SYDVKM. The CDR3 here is CASSFGGVPGYTF. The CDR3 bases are TGTGCCAGCAGTTTTGGGGGGGTACCCGGCTACACCTTC.

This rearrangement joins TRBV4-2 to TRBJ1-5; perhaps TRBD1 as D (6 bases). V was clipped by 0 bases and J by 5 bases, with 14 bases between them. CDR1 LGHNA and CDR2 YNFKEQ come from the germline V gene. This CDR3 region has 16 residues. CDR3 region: CASSQDYGQSYQPQHF. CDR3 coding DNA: TGTGCCAGCAGCCAAGATTACGGACAGTCCTATCAGCCCCAGCATTTT.

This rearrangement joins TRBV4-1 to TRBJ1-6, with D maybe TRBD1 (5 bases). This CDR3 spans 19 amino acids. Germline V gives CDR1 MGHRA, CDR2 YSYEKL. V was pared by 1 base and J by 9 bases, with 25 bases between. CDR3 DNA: TGCGCCAGCAGCCAAGGAGTCCGGGGAGGGGCTTCGAAGGGTTCACCCCTCCACTTT. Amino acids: CASSQGVRGGASKGSPLHF.

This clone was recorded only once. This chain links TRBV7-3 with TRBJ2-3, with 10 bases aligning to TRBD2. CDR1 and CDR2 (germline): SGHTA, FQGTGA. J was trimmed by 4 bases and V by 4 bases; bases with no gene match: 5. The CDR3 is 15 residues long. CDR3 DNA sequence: TGTGCCAGCAGCTCACTAGCGGGAAGCGCAGATACGCAGTATTTT. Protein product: CASSSLAGSADTQYF.

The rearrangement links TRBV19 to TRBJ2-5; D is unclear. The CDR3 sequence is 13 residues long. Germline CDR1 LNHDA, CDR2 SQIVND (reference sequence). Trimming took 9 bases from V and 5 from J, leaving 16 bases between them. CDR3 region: CASGRSSMETQYF. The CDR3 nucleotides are TGTGCCAGCGGACGGAGCTCCATGGAGACCCAGTACTTC.

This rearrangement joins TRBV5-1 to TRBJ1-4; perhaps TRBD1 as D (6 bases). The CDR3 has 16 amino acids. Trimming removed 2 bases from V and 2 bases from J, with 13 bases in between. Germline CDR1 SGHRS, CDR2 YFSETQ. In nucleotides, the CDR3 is TGCGCCAGCAGCTTTGGCGGGGGCTTGACTAATGAAAAACTGTTTTTT. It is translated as CASSFGGGLTNEKLFF.

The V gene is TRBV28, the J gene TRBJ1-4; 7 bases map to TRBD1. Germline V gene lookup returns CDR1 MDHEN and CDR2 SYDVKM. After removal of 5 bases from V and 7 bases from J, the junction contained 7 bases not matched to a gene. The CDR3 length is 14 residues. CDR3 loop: CASSPPGGGEKLFF. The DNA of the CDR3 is TGTGCCAGCAGTCCTCCAGGGGGGGGTGAAAAACTGTTTTTT. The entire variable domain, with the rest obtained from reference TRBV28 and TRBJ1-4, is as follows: DVKVTQSSRYLVKRTGEKVFLECVQDMDHENMFWYRQDPGLGLRLIYFSYDVKMKEKGDIPEGYSVSREKKERFSLILESASTNQTSMYLCASSPPGGGEKLFFGSGTQLSVL.

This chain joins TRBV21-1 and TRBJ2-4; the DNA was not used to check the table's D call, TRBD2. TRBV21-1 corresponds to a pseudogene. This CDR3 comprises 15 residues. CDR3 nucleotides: TGCGGGACTAGCGGGTTTCAACTAGCCAAAAACATTCAGTACTTC. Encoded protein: CGTSGFQLAKNIQYF.

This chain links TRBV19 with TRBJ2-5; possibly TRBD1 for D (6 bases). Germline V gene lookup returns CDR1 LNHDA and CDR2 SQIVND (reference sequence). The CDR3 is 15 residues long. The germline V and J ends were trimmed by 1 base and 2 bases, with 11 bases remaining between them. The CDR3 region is CASSIAWGQQETQYF. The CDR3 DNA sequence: TGTGCCAGTAGTATAGCATGGGGACAACAAGAGACCCAGTACTTC.

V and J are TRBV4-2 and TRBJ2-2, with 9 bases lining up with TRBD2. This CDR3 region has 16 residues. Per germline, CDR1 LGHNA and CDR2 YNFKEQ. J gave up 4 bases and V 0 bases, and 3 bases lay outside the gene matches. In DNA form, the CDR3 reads TGTGCCAGCAGCCAAGATCGGCGGGGGGGCACCGGGGAGCTGTTTTTT. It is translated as CASSQDRRGGTGELFF.

CDR3 sequence: CASSQGWDSRGYTF. CDR3 nucleotide sequence: TGCGCCAGCAGCCAAGGATGGGACAGTCGTGGCTACACCTTC. V gene TRBV4-1 combines with J gene TRBJ1-2; TRBD1 aligns across 7 bases. V trimming: 1 base; J trimming: 7 bases; junction bases outside the gene matches: 6. CDR1 and CDR2 (germline): MGHRA, YSYEKL. The CDR3 loop spans 14 amino acids.

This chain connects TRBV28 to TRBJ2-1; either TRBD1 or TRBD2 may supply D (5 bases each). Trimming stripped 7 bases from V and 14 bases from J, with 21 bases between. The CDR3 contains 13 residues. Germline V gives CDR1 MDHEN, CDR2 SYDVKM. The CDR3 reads CASTELGTLVEFF. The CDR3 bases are TGTGCCAGCACCGAATTGGGGACGCTGGTGGAGTTCTTC.